The clone carrying this T cell receptor beta chain was recorded at least ten times. No antigen is known for it. This sample is part of a study of T cell repertoires in cytomegalovirus infection. As for the study in general: Indications of both CMV infection and matching HLA type were provided by public TCR beta signatures.

MiXCR, run by TCRdb on the reads, gives a single entry per CDR3 protein. The data contain 200,000 to 250,000 distinct CDR3 sequences, 6.5% of them singletons. Study-wide results and limits: HLA-C-restricted CMV clonotypes gave the most frequent clonotype in two of eight donors. The cumulative frequency of public TCR beta families distinguished individuals who carried CMV together with the relevant HLA.

V trimming: 5 bases; J trimming: 8 bases; junction bases outside the gene matches: 12. This CDR3 spans 15 amino acids. Germline CDR1 and CDR2: DFQATT and SNEGSKA (reference sequence). This receptor was obtained from a human donor in good health (CMV status not recorded). Some clones in this sample may be carry-over from other donors' samples. Sequenced material: PBMCs. The chain couples TRBV20-1 to TRBJ2-3; 11 bases line up with TRBD2. The CDR3 loop reads CSASQTSGVTGTQYF. The CDR3 nucleotides are TGCAGTGCTTCCCAGACTAGCGGGGTCACCGGTACGCAGTATTTT.